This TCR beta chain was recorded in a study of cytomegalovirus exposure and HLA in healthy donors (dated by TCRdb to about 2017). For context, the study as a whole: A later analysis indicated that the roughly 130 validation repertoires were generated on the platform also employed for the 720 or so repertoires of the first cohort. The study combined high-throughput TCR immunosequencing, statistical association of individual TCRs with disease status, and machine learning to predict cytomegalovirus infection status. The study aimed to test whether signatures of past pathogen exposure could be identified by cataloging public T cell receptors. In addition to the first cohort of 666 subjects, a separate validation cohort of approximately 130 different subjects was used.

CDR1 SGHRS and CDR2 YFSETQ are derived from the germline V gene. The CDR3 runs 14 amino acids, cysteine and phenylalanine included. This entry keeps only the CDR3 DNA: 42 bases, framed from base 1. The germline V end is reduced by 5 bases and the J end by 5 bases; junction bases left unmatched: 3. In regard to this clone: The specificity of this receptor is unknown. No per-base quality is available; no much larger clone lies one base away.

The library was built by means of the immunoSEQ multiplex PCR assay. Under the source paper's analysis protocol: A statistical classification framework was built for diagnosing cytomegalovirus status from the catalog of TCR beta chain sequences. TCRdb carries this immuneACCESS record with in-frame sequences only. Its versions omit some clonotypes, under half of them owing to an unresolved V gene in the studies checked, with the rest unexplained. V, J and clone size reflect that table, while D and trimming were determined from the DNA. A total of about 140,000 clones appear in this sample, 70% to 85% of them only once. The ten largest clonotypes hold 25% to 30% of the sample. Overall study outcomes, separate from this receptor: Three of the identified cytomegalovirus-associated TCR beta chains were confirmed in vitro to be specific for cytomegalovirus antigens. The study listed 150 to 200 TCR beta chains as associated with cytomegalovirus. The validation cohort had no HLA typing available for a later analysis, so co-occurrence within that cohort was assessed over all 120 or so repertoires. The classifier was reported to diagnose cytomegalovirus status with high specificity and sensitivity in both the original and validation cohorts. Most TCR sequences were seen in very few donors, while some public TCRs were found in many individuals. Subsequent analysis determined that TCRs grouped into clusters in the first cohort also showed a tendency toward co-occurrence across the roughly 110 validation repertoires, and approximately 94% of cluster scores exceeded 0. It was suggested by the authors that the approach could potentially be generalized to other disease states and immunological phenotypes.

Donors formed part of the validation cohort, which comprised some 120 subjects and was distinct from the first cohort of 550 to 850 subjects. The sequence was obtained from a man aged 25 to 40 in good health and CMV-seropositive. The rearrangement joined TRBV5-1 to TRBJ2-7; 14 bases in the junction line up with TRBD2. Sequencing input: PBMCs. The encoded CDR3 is CASRGTSGSNEQYF. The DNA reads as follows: TGCGCCAGCAGAGGGACTAGCGGGAGCAACGAGCAGTACTTC.